Presented here are 5 T cell receptor beta chains from one specimen sequenced in a study of identical twins. A single record per CDR3 protein comes from TCRdb applying MiXCR to the 5' RACE reads. Here the sample spans about 200,000 distinct CDR3 sequences, less than 8% being singletons. This sample also appeared in a second study, on yellow fever vaccine responses in identical twins.

Sequencing input: memory (CD45RO+) T cells sorted from blood. These receptors were taken from a woman between 18 and 30 years old in good health.

The CDR3 here is CASSLVWTSAEQYF. Written as DNA, the CDR3 is TGTGCCAGCAGCTTAGTTTGGACTAGCGCCGAGCAGTACTTC. V gene TRBV7-2 combines with J gene TRBJ2-7; TRBD2 aligns across 9 bases. Trimming at V came to 1 base and at J to 6 bases, leaving 4 bases not matched to a gene. CDR3 length: 14 amino acids. CDR1 is SGHTA and CDR2 is FQGNSA in the germline V gene. The complete variable domain, with remaining parts taken from reference TRBV7-2 and TRBJ2-7, reads GAGVSQSPSNKVTEKGKDVELRCDPISGHTALYWYRQSLGQGLEFLIYFQGNSAPDKSGLPSDRFSAERTGGSVSTLTIQRTQQEDSAVYLCASSLVWTSAEQYFGPGTRLTVT.

This clonotype has a count of ten or more. The chain recombines TRBV3-1 with TRBJ2-3; perhaps TRBD2 as D (6 bases). The V gene's germline CDR1 is LGHDT and CDR2 YNNKEL (reference sequence). The CDR3 has 15 residues. V was pared by 0 bases and J by 1 base, with 8 bases between. The CDR3 here is CASSQDSGRTDTQYF. In DNA, the CDR3 is TGTGCCAGCAGCCAAGATAGCGGACGCACAGATACGCAGTATTTT.

In this sample, this clonotype turned up many times. The chain links TRBV12-3 or TRBV12-4 to TRBJ1-1; D gene uncertain. This CDR3 has 13 residues. V dropped 1 base and J dropped 0 bases, with 3 bases sitting between them. The CDR3 sequence: CASSLGVNTEAFF. CDR3 coding DNA: TGTGCCAGCAGTTTAGGGGTGAACACTGAAGCTTTCTTT.

The chain has TRBV20-1 and TRBJ2-5; D gene ambiguous. The length of the CDR3 is 13 residues. The germline V and J ends were trimmed by 3 bases and 1 base, with 9 bases remaining between them. Germline-derived CDR1 and CDR2 are DFQATT and SNEGSKA (reference sequence). The DNA of the CDR3 is TGCAGTGCTAGTATAACAGTCCAAGAGACCCAGTACTTC. Protein product: CSASITVQETQYF.

This clonotype was seen repeatedly, ten times or more. V usage is TRBV7-2 and J usage is TRBJ2-3, with 9 bases matching TRBD2. The junction had 7 bases not matched to a gene; V was cut back by 5 bases and J by 1 base. The CDR3 covers 16 residues. Per the germline V gene, CDR1 is SGHTA and CDR2 is FQGNSA. The CDR3 is CASSVPGLAGTDTQYF. Here the CDR3 DNA reads TGTGCCAGCAGCGTACCGGGACTAGCAGGCACAGATACGCAGTATTTT.